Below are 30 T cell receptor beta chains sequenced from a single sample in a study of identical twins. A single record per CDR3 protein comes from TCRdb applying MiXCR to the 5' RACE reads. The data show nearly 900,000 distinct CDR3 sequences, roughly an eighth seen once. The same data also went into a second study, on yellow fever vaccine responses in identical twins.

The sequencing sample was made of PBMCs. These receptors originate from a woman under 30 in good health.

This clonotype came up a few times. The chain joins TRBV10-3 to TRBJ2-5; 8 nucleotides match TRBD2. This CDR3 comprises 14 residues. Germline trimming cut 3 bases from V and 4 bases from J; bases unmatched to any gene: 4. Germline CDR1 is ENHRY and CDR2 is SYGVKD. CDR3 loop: CAISEIGRGETQYF. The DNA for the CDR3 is TGTGCCATCAGTGAAATCGGGAGGGGAGAGACCCAGTACTTC.

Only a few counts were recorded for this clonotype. The CDR3 DNA is TGCAGTGCTACACTAGCGGGGGCCGGCGAGCAGTACGTC. Its protein is CSATLAGAGEQYV. The chain recombines TRBV20-1 with TRBJ2-7, with TRBD2 matching over 11 bases. The germline V gene encodes CDR1 DFQATT and CDR2 SNEGSKA (reference sequence). The CDR3 has 13 amino acids. V shed 4 bases, J shed 6 bases, and the junction held 5 bases outside the gene matches.

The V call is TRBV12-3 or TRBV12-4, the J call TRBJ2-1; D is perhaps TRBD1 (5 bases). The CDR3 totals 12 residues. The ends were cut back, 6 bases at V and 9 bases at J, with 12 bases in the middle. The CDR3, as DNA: TGTGCCAGCAGCCAGGGTCGTGGTGAGCAGTTCTTC. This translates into CASSQGRGEQFF.

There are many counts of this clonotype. For the CDR3, the DNA is TGTGCCAGCAGCCAAGATTCTAGCGGGGTTCCGGATACGCAGTATTTT. Encoded protein: CASSQDSSGVPDTQYF. This chain joins TRBV3-1 and TRBJ2-3, with TRBD2 matching 9 bases. The ends lost 0 bases at V and 6 bases at J; junction bases unmatched: 7. Germline V CDR1 and CDR2: LGHDT, YNNKEL (reference sequence). The CDR3 has 16 amino acids.

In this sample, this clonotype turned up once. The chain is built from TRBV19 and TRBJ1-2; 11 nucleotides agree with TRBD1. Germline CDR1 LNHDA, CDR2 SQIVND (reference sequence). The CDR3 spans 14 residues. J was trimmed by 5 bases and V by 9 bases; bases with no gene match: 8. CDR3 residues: CASRKGTGGYGYTF. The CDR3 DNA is TGTGCCAGCAGGAAAGGGACAGGGGGTTATGGCTACACCTTC.

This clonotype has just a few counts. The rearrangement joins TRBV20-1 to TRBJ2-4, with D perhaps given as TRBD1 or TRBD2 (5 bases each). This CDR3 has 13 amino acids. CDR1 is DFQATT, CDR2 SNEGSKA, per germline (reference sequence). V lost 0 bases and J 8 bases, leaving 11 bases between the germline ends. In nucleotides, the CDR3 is TGCAGTGCTAGAGATTGGGACCCATACATTCAGTACTTC. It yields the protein CSARDWDPYIQYF.

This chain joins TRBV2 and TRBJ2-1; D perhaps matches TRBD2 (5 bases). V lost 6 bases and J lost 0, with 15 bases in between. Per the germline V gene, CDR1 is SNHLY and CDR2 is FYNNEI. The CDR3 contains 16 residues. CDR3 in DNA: TGTGCCAGCAGACAAAGGACTGCGAGCTCCTACAATGAGCAGTTCTTC. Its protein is CASRQRTASSYNEQFF.

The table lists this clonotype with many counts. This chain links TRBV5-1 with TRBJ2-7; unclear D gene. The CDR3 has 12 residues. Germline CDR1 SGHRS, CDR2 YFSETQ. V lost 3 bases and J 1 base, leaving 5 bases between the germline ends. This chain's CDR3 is CASSSASYEQYF. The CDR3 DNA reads TGCGCCAGCAGCTCGGCATCCTACGAGCAGTACTTC. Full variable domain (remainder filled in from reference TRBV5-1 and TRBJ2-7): KAGVTQTPRYLIKTRGQQVTLSCSPISGHRSVSWYQQTPGQGLQFLFEYFSETQRNKGNFPGRFSGRQFSNSRSEMNVSTLELGDSALYLCASSSASYEQYFGPGTRLTVT.

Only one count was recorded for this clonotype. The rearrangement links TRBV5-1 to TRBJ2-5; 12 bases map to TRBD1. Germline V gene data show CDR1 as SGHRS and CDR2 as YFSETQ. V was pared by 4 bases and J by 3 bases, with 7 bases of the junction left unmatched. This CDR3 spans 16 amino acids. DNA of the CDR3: TGCGCCAGCAGCGTGGGACAGGGGGCAGGAGAAGAGACCCAGTACTTC. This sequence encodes CASSVGQGAGEETQYF. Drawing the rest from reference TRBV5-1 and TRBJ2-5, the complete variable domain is KAGVTQTPRYLIKTRGQQVTLSCSPISGHRSVSWYQQTPGQGLQFLFEYFSETQRNKGNFPGRFSGRQFSNSRSEMNVSTLELGDSALYLCASSVGQGAGEETQYFGPGTRLLVL.

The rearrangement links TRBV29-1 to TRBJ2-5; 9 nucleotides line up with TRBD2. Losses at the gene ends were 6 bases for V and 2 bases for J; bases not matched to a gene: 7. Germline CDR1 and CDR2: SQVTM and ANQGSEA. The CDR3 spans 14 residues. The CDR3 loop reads CSVLVAGVQETQYF. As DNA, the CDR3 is TGCAGCGTGCTTGTAGCGGGGGTACAAGAGACCCAGTACTTC.

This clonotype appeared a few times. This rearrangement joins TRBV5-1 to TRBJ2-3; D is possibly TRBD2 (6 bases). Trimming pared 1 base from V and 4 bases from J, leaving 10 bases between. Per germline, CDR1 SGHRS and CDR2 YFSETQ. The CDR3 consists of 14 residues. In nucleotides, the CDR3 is TGCGCCAGCAGCTTGTTCGCGGGGCCAGATACGCAGTATTTT. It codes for CASSLFAGPDTQYF.

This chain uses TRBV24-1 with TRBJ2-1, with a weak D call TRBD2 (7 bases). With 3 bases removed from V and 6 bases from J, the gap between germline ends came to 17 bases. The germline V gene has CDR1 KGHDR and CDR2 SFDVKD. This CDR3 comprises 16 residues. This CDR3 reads CATSDPMGGGGNEQFF. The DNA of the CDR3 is TGTGCCACCAGTGATCCCATGGGAGGGGGTGGCAATGAGCAGTTCTTC.

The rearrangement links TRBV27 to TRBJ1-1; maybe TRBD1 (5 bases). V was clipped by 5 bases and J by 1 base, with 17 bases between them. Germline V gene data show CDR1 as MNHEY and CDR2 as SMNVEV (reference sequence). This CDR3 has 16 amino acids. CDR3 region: CASSPNPGGRNTEAFF. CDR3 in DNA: TGTGCCAGCAGTCCCAACCCCGGGGGGAGGAACACTGAAGCTTTCTTT.

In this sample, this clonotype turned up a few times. CDR3 in DNA: TGTGCCAGCAGCCAAGCCGGGACAGGGGTAACTGAAGCTTTCTTT. Translation: CASSQAGTGVTEAFF. The genes are TRBV7-9 and TRBJ1-1, with 10 bases matching TRBD1. The CDR3 runs to 15 residues. From germline, CDR1 is SEHNR and CDR2 FQNEAQ (reference sequence). With 5 bases clipped from V and 5 bases from J, the junction kept 8 bases outside the gene matches.

The CDR3 bases are TGTGCCAGCAGTACCATAGCGGGGGAACACAATGAGCAGTTCTTC. This encodes CASSTIAGEHNEQFF. The V gene is TRBV28, the J gene TRBJ2-1; 9 bases agree with TRBD2. The CDR3 contains 15 residues. Per germline, CDR1 MDHEN and CDR2 SYDVKM. V was pared by 5 bases and J by 5 bases, with 7 bases of the junction left unmatched.

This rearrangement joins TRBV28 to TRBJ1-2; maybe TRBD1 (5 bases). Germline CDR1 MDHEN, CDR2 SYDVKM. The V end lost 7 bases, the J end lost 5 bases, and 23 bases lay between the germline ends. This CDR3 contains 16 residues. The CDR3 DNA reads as TGTGCCAGCATACCCCTGAGGGACTCGGGAAGTTATGGCTACACCTTC. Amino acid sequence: CASIPLRDSGSYGYTF.

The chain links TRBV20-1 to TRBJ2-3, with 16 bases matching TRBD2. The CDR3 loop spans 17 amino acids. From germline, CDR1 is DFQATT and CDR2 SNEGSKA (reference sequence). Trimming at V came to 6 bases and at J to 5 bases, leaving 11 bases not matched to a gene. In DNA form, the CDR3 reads TGCAGTGCAGCCGGGACTAGCGGGGGGGCCCGTGGAGATACGCAGTATTTT. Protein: CSAAGTSGGARGDTQYF.

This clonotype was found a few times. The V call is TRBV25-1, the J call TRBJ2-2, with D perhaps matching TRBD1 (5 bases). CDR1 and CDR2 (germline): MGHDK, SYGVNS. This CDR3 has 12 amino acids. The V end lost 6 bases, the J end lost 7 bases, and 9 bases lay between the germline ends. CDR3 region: CASRGVDGELFF. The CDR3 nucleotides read TGTGCCAGCAGAGGGGTCGACGGGGAGCTGTTTTTT.

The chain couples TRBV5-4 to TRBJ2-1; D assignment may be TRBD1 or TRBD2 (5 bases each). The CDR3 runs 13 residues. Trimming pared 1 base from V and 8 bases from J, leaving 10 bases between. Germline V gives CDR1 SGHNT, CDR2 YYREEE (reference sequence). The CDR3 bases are TGTGCCAGCAGCTTGCCCGGGGCGCATGAGCAGTTCTTC. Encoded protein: CASSLPGAHEQFF.

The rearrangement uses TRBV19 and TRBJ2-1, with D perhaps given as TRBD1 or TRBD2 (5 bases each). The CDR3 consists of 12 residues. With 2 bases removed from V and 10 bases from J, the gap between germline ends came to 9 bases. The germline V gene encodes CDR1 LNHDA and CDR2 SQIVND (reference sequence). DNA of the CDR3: TGTGCCAGTAGTATATGGGGGAGAGAGCAGTTCTTC. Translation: CASSIWGREQFF. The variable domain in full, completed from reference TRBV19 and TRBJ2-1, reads DGGITQSPKYLFRKEGQNVTLSCEQNLNHDAMYWYRQDPGQGLRLIYYSQIVNDFQKGDIAEGYSVSREKKESFPLTVTSAQKNPTAFYLCASSIWGREQFFGPGTRLTVL.

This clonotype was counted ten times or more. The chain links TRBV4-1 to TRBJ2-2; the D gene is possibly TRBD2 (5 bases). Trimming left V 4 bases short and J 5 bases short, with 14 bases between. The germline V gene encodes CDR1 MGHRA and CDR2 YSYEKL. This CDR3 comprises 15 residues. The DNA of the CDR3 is TGCGCCAGCAGCCGAGGACTCCGAGGGACCGGGGAGCTGTTTTTT. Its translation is CASSRGLRGTGELFF.

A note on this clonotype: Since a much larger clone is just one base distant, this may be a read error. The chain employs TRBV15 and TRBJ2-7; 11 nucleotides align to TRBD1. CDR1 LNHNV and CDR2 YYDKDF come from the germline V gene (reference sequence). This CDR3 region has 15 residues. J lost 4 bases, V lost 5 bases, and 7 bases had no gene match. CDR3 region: CATSPTGTGGYEQYF. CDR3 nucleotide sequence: TGTGCCACCAGCCCCACTGGGACAGGGGGGTACGAGCAGTACTTC.

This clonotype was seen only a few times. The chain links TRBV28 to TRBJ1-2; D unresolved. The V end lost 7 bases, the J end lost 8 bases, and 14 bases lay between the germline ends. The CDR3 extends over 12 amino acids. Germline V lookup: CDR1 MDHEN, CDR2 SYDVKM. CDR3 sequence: CASTDPSQGYTF. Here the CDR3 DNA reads TGTGCCAGCACAGACCCGTCCCAGGGCTACACCTTC.

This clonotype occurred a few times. The CDR3 region has the DNA TGCAGCGTTGAAGGTCAGGGCAGCTCCTACAATGAGCAGTTCTTC. Translating gives CSVEGQGSSYNEQFF. The rearrangement links TRBV29-1 to TRBJ2-1; maybe TRBD1 (5 bases). The CDR3 length is 15 residues. CDR1 is SQVTM, CDR2 ANQGSEA, per germline. Trimming stripped 1 base from V and 0 bases from J, with 10 bases between.

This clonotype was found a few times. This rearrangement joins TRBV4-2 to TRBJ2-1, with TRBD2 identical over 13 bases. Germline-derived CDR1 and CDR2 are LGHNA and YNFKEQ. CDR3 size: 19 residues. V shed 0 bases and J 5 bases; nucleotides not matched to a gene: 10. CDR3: CASSQDGSRGLAGNNEQFF. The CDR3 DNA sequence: TGTGCCAGCAGCCAAGATGGAAGTAGGGGACTAGCGGGGAACAATGAGCAGTTCTTC.

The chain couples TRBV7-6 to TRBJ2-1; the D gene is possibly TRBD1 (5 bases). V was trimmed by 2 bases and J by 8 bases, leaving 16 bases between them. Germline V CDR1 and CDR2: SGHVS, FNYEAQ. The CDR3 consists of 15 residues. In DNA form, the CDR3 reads TGTGCCAGCAGCTTAAGGGGCTCCCTTGGAGATGAGCAGTTCTTC. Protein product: CASSLRGSLGDEQFF.

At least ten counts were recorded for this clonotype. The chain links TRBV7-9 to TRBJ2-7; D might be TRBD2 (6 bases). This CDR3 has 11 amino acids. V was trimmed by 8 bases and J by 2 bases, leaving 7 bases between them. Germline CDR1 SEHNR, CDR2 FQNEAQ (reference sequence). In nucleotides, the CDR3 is TGTGCCAGCGGGAGGACCTACGAGCAGTACTTC. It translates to CASGRTYEQYF.

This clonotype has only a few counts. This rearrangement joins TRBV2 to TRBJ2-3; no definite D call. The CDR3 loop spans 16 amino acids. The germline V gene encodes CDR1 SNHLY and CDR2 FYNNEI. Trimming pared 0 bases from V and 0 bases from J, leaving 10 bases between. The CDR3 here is CASSEAPTTSTDTQYF. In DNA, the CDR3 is TGTGCCAGCAGTGAAGCGCCGACAACTAGCACAGATACGCAGTATTTT.

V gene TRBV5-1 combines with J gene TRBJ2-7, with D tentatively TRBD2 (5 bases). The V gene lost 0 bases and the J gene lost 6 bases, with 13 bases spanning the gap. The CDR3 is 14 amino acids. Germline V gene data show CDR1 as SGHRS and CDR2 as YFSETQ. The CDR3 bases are TGCGCCAGCAGCTTGGCCTCTAGCATGTCCGAGCAGTACTTC. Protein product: CASSLASSMSEQYF. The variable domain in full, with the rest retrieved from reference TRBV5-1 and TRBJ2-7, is KAGVTQTPRYLIKTRGQQVTLSCSPISGHRSVSWYQQTPGQGLQFLFEYFSETQRNKGNFPGRFSGRQFSNSRSEMNVSTLELGDSALYLCASSLASSMSEQYFGPGTRLTVT.

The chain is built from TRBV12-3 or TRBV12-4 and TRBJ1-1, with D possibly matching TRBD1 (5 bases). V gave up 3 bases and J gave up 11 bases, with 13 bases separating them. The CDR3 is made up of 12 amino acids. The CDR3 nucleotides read TGTGCCAGCAGTTTTGGGGGGGTGATGGCTTTCTTT. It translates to CASSFGGVMAFF.